These T cell receptor beta chains were read from a single sample in a study of cytomegalovirus exposure and HLA in healthy donors. Profiling relied on immunoSEQ multiplex PCR, and the TCRdb table lists in-frame clones only, not all of them. The sample has fewer than 250,000 clones; around 80% are singletons. Material: PBMCs. The receptors stem from a girl aged 2 to 9 in good health and CMV-seronegative. CDR3s include the opening cysteine and the closing phenylalanine or tryptophan. Fields, in order: CDR3 protein, CDR3 DNA, clone size, J gene, V gene, D gene. A D gene is named only where the DNA matches it firmly. The size entry is marked missing in some rows and otherwise reads once, few, many or a size class.

cdr3_aa: CASSLTGGYLRDNQQYF
cdr3_nt: TGTGCCAGCAGCCTGACAGGGGGCTATTTGAGAGATAATCAGCAGTACTTC
clone_size: -
j_call: TRBJ2-7
v_call: TRBV5-6
d_call: TRBD1

cdr3_aa: CASSAGGGNTEAFF
cdr3_nt: TGTGCCAGCAGCGCGGGGGGAGGGAACACTGAAGCTTTCTTT
clone_size: -
j_call: TRBJ1-1
v_call: TRBV9
d_call: -

cdr3_aa: CASSFGVGYGYTF
cdr3_nt: TGTGCCAGCAGTTTCGGGGTCGGCTATGGCTACACCTTC
clone_size: -
j_call: TRBJ1-2
v_call: TRBV27
d_call: -

cdr3_aa: CASSRPGGPIYGYTF
cdr3_nt: TGTGCCAGCAGCCGCCCGGGAGGACCCATCTATGGCTACACCTTC
clone_size: few
j_call: TRBJ1-2
v_call: TRBV7-9
d_call: -

cdr3_aa: CASSVGASGGTETQYF
cdr3_nt: TGTGCCAGCAGCGTAGGGGCTAGCGGGGGGACAGAGACCCAGTACTTC
clone_size: -
j_call: TRBJ2-5
v_call: TRBV9
d_call: TRBD2

cdr3_aa: CSVRLLDGYTF
cdr3_nt: TGCAGCGTTCGTCTCCTCGATGGCTACACCTTC
clone_size: -
j_call: TRBJ1-2
v_call: TRBV29-1
d_call: -

cdr3_aa: CASSEATSIYGYTF
cdr3_nt: TGTGCCAGCAGTGAAGCGACATCCATCTATGGCTACACCTTC
clone_size: -
j_call: TRBJ1-2
v_call: TRBV2
d_call: -

cdr3_aa: CASSRGRTVGNEQFF
cdr3_nt: TGTGCCAGCAGCCGCGGGAGGACGGTTGGCAATGAGCAGTTCTTC
clone_size: once
j_call: TRBJ2-1
v_call: TRBV28
d_call: TRBD2

cdr3_aa: CASSFHRSSDYGYTF
cdr3_nt: TGTGCCAGCAGTTTTCACAGGTCGTCGGACTATGGCTACACCTTC
clone_size: -
j_call: TRBJ1-2
v_call: TRBV27
d_call: -

cdr3_aa: CATSGAYEQYF
cdr3_nt: TGTGCCACTTCGGGAGCCTACGAGCAGTACTTC
clone_size: -
j_call: TRBJ2-7
v_call: TRBV25-1
d_call: -